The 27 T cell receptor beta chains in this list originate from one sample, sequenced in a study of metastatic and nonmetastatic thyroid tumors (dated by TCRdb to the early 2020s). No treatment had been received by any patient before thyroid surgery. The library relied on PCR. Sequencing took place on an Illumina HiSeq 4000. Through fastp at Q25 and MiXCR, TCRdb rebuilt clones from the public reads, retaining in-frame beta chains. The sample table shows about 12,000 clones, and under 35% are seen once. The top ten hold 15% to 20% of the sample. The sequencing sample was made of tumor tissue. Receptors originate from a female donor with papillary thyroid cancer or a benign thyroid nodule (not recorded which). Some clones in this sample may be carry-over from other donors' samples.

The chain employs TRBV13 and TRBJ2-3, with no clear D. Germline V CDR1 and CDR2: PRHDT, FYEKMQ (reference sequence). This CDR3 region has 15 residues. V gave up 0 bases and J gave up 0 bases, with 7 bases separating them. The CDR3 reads CASSLGMGSTDTQYF. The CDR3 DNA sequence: TGTGCCAGCAGCTTAGGGATGGGGAGCACAGATACGCAGTATTTT. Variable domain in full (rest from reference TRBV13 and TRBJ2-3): AAGVIQSPRHLIKEKRETATLKCYPIPRHDTVYWYQQGPGQDPQFLISFYEKMQSDKGSIPDRFSAQQFSDYHSELNMSSLELGDSALYFCASSLGMGSTDTQYFGPGTRLTVL.

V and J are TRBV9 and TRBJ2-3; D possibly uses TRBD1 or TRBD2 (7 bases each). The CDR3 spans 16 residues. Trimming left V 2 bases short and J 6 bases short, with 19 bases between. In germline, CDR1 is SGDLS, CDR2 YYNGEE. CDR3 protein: CASSVWGGGREDTQYF. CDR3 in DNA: TGTGCCAGCAGCGTTTGGGGAGGGGGCAGGGAGGATACGCAGTATTTT.

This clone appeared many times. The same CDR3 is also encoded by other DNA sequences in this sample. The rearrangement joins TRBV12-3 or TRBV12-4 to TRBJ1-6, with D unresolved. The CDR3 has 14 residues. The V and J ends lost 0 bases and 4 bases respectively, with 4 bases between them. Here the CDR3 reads CASSLARYNSPLHF. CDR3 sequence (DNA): TGTGCCAGCAGTTTAGCCCGGTATAATTCACCCCTCCACTTT.

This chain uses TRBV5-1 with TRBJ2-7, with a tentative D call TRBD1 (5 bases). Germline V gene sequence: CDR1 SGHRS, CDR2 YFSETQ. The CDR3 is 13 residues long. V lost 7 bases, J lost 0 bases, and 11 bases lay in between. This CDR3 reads CASGAESSYEQYF. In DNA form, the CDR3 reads TGCGCCAGCGGGGCAGAGAGCTCCTACGAGCAGTACTTC.

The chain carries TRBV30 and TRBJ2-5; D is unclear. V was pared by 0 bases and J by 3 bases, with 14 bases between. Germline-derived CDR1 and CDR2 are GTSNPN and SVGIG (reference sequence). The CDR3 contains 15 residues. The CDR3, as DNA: TGTGCCTGGAGTGTAACTTGGCTAAAGAAAGAGACCCAGTACTTC. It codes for CAWSVTWLKKETQYF.

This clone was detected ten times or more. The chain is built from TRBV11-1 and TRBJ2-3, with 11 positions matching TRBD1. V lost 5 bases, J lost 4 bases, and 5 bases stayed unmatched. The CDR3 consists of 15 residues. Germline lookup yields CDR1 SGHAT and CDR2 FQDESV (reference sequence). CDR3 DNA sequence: TGTGCCAGCAGCCCTCGGACAGGGGGCTCAGATACGCAGTATTTT. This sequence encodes CASSPRTGGSDTQYF. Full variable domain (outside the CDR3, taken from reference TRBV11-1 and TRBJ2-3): EAEVAQSPRYKITEKSQAVAFWCDPISGHATLYWYRQILGQGPELLVQFQDESVVDDSQLPKDRFSAERLKGVDSTLKIQPAELGDSAMYLCASSPRTGGSDTQYFGPGTRLTVL.

The CDR3 coding sequence is TGTGCCAGCTCACCAATCCGGGGCGGCCGAGACACTGAAGCTTTCTTT. Amino acids: CASSPIRGGRDTEAFF. The J gene is TRBJ1-1, the V gene TRBV18; possible D gene TRBD1, 5 bases. This CDR3 is 16 amino acids long. The V gene's germline CDR1 is KGHSH and CDR2 LQKENI. V shed 2 bases and J shed 3 bases, with 16 bases lying between them. Full variable domain (remainder filled in from reference TRBV18 and TRBJ1-1): NAGVMQNPRHLVRRRGQEARLRCSPMKGHSHVYWYRQLPEEGLKFMVYLQKENIIDESGMPKERFSAEFPKEGPSILRIQQVVRGDSAAYFCASSPIRGGRDTEAFFGQGTRLTVV.

The DNA for the CDR3 is TGCAGTGCCACCGGGGCCCAGGGGGCCTCCTACGAGCAGTACTTC. This gives the protein CSATGAQGASYEQYF. The chain joins TRBV20-1 to TRBJ2-7, with 8 bases identical to TRBD1. CDR3 length equals 15 residues. Per the germline V gene, CDR1 is DFQATT and CDR2 is SNEGSKA (reference sequence). The J segment lost 0 bases and the V segment lost 6 bases, leaving 10 bases of the junction unmatched.

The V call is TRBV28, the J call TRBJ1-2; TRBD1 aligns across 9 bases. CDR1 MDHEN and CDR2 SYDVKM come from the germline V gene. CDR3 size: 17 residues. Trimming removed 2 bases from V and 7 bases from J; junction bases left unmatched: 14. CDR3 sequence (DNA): TGTGCCAGCAGTTTAGTATTTTCCGGGACAGGGTCTTCTGGCTACACCTTC. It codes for CASSLVFSGTGSSGYTF.

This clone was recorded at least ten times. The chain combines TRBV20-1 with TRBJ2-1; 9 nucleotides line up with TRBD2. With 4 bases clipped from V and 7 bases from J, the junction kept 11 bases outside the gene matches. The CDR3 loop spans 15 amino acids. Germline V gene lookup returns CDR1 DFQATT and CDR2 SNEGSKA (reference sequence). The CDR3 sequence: CSAIFGTSRINEQFF. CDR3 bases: TGCAGTGCTATCTTCGGGACTAGCAGGATTAATGAGCAGTTCTTC.

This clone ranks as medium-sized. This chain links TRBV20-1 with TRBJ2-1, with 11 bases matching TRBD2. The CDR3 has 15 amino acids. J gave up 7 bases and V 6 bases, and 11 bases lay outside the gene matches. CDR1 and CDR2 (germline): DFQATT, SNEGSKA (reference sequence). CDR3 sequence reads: CSALDTSGRRNEQFF. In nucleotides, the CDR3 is TGCAGTGCCCTGGATACTAGCGGGAGACGTAATGAGCAGTTCTTC.

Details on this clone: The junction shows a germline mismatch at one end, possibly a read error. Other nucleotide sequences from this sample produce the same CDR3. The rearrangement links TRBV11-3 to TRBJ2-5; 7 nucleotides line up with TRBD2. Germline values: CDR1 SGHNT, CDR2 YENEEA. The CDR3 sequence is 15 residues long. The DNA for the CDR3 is TGTGCCAGCAGCTTGAGGGGAGGGCACCAAGAGACCCAGTATTTC. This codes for CASSLRGGHQETQYF.

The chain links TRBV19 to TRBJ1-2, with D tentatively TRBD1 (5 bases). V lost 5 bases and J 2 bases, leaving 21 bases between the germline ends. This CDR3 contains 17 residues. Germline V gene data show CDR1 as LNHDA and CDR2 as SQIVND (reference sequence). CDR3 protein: CASSSLAIGDPNYGYTF. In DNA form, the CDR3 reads TGTGCCAGTAGTTCCCTAGCGATCGGGGACCCCAACTATGGCTACACCTTC.

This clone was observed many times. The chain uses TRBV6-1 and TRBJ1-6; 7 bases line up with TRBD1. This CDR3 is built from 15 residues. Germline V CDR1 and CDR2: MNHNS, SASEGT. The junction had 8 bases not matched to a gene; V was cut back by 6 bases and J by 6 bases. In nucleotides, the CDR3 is TGTGCCAGCAGCCAAACGACAGGGTCTAATTCACCCCTCCACTTT. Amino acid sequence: CASSQTTGSNSPLHF.

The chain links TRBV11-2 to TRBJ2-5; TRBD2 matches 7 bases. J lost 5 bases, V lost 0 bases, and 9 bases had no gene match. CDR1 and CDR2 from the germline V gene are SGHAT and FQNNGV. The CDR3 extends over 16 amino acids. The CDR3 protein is CASSLDPTGGGETQYF. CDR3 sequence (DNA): TGTGCCAGCAGCTTAGATCCTACGGGGGGTGGGGAGACCCAGTACTTC.

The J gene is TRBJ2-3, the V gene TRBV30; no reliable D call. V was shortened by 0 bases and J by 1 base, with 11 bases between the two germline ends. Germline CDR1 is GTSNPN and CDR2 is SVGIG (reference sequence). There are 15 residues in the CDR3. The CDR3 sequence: CAWSVRFTGTDTQYF. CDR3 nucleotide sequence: TGTGCCTGGAGTGTACGGTTCACAGGCACAGATACGCAGTATTTT.

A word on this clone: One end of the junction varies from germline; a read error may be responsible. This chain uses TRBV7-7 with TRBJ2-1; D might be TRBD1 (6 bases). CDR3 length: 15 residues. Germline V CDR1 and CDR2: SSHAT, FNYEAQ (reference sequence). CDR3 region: CASSPSEGGYNEQFF. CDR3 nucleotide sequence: TGTGCTAGCAGCCCCAGTGAAGGGGGCTACAATGAGCAGTTCTTC.

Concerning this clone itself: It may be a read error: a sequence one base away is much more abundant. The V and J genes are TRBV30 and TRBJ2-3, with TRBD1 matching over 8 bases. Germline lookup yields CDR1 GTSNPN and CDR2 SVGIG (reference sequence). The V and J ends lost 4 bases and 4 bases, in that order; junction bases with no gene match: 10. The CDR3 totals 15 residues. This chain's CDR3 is CAWIGGQGMADTQYF. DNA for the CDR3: TGTGCCTGGATTGGAGGACAGGGTATGGCAGATACGCAGTATTTT.

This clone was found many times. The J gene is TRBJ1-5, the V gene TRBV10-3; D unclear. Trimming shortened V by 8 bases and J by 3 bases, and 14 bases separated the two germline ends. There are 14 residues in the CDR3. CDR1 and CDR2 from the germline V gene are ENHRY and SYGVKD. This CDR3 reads CAIAPEPANQPQHF. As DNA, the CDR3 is TGTGCCATCGCTCCGGAACCGGCCAATCAGCCCCAGCATTTT.

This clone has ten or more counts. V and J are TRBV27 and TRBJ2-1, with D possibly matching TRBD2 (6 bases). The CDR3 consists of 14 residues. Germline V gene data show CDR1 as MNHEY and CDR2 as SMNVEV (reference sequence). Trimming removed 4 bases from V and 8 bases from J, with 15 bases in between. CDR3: CASSSVGGWDEQFF. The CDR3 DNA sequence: TGTGCCAGCAGTTCGGTGGGAGGATGGGATGAGCAGTTCTTC.

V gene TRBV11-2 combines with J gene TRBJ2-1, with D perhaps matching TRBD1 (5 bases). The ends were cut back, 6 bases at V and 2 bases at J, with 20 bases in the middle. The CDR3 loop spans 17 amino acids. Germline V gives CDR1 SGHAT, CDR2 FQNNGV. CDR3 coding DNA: TGTGCCAGCAGTCGAGACAGCAATGGGCTTACCTACAATGAGCAGTTCTTC. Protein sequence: CASSRDSNGLTYNEQFF. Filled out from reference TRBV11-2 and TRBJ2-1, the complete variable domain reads EAGVAQSPRYKIIEKRQSVAFWCNPISGHATLYWYQQILGQGPKLLIQFQNNGVVDDSQLPKDRFSAERLKGVDSTLKIQPAKLEDSAVYLCASSRDSNGLTYNEQFFGPGTRLTVL.

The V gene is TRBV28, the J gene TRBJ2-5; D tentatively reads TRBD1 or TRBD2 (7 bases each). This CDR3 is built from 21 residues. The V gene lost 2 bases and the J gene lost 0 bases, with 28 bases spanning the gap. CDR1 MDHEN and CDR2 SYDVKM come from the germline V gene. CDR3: CASSLGFGTEQGGRYQETQYF. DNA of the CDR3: TGTGCCAGCAGTTTAGGCTTCGGGACAGAACAGGGAGGGAGGTACCAAGAGACCCAGTACTTC.

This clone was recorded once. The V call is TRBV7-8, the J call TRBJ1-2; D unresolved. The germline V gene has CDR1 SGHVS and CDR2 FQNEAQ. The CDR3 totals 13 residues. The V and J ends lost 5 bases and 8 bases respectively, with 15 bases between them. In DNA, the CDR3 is TGTGCCAGCAGCCCCCTTACCCGTGGGGGCTACACCTTC. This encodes CASSPLTRGGYTF.

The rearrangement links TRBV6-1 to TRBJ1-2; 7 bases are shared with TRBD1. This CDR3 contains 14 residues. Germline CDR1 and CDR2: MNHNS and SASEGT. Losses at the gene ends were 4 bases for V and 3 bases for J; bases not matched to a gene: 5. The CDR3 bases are TGTGCCAGCAGTGGTAGGGGACAGCACTATGGCTACACCTTC. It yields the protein CASSGRGQHYGYTF.

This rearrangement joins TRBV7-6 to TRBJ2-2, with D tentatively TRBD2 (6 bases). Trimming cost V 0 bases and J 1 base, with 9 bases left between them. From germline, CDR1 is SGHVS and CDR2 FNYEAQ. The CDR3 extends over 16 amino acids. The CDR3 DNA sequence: TGTGCCAGCAGCTTAGCGCCAGCGGGGAACACCGGGGAGCTGTTTTTT. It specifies CASSLAPAGNTGELFF.

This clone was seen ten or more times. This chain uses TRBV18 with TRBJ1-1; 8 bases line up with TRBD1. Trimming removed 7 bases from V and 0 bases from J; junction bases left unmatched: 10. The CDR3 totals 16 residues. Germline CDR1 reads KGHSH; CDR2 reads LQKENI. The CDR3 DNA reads TGTGCCAGCTTCCAGGGGGCGCAAAGGGTGAACACTGAAGCTTTCTTT. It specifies CASFQGAQRVNTEAFF.

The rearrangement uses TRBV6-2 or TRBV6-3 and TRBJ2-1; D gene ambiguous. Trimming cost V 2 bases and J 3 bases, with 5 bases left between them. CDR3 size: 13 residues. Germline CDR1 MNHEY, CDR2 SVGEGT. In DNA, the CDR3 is TGTGCCAGCAGTTACAGGGACTACAATGAGCAGTTCTTC. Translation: CASSYRDYNEQFF.